These 11 T cell receptor beta chains share one sample of origin, sequenced in a study of cytotoxic CD8 clonotypes in ibrutinib-treated CLL. Generated by immunoSEQ multiplex PCR, the TCRdb table keeps only in-frame clones and is missing some. The sample has roughly 220,000 clones, about 75% seen once. This sample comprised PBMCs, obtained after 12 months of ibrutinib treatment. The receptors were sampled from a human donor with chronic lymphocytic leukemia.

This clone occurred a few times. This chain uses TRBV5-1 with TRBJ1-2, with D unclear. V lost 1 base, J lost 4 bases, and 11 bases lay in between. This CDR3 is built from 14 residues. CDR1 SGHRS and CDR2 YFSETQ come from the germline V gene. The CDR3 region has the DNA TGCGCCAGCAGCTTGCAAACAGAGCCCTATGGCTACACCTTC. This gives the protein CASSLQTEPYGYTF. The full variable domain, with the rest looked up from reference TRBV5-1 and TRBJ1-2, is KAGVTQTPRYLIKTRGQQVTLSCSPISGHRSVSWYQQTPGQGLQFLFEYFSETQRNKGNFPGRFSGRQFSNSRSEMNVSTLELGDSALYLCASSLQTEPYGYTFGSGTRLTVV.

This clone has more than one count but fewer than ten. V usage is TRBV2 and J usage is TRBJ1-2; a possible D gene is TRBD1 (5 bases). Trimming removed 6 bases from V and 0 bases from J, with 11 bases in between. The CDR3 runs to 14 residues. Looked up from germline, CDR1 is SNHLY and CDR2 is FYNNEI. CDR3 protein: CASRRDRSNYGYTF. Here the CDR3 DNA reads TGTGCCAGCAGAAGAGACAGATCTAACTATGGCTACACCTTC.

The chain links TRBV30 to TRBJ1-1; TRBD1 aligns across 9 bases. J was trimmed by 5 bases and V by 0 bases; bases with no gene match: 7. CDR3 length: 15 residues. Germline V gives CDR1 GTSNPN, CDR2 SVGIG (reference sequence). As DNA, the CDR3 is TGTGCCTGGAGTGTAGGGGGGACAGGGAGAACTGAAGCTTTCTTT. Protein sequence: CAWSVGGTGRTEAFF.

The rearrangement uses TRBV30 and TRBJ2-1; D ambiguous. With 0 bases removed from V and 7 bases from J, the gap between germline ends came to 4 bases. Germline CDR1 and CDR2: GTSNPN and SVGIG (reference sequence). The length of the CDR3 is 11 residues. The CDR3 spells CAWSVWNEQFF. The DNA for the CDR3 is TGTGCCTGGAGTGTTTGGAATGAGCAGTTCTTC.

This rearrangement joins TRBV4-2 to TRBJ2-3, with D unresolved. The CDR3 length is 15 residues. Germline-derived CDR1 and CDR2 are LGHNA and YNFKEQ. The V gene lost 0 bases and the J gene lost 1 base, with 8 bases spanning the gap. Here the CDR3 reads CASSQDVSGTDTQYF. In DNA, the CDR3 is TGTGCCAGCAGCCAAGATGTGAGTGGCACAGATACGCAGTATTTT.

V gene TRBV11-2 combines with J gene TRBJ1-2; D is unclear. This CDR3 contains 19 residues. Germline V gene lookup returns CDR1 SGHAT and CDR2 FQNNGV. V lost 3 bases, J lost 0 bases, and 23 bases lay in between. CDR3 nucleotide sequence: TGTGCCAGCAGCTTTGTTGTCTCTGTGTTGGCGGCTTCTAACTATGGCTACACCTTC. Protein sequence: CASSFVVSVLAASNYGYTF.

The chain uses TRBV9 and TRBJ2-1; no clear D. Trimming pared 3 bases from V and 7 bases from J, leaving 14 bases between. The CDR3 has 14 amino acids. CDR1 is SGDLS and CDR2 is YYNGEE in the germline V gene. CDR3: CASSAMTGQNEQFF. The CDR3 nucleotides are TGTGCCAGCAGCGCTATGACTGGGCAGAATGAGCAGTTCTTC.

A remark on this clone: Additional DNA sequences in this sample encode the identical CDR3. The chain carries TRBV30 and TRBJ2-3; D ambiguous. Trimming left V 0 bases short and J 1 base short, with 2 bases between. There are 12 residues in the CDR3. The germline CDR1 and CDR2 sequences are GTSNPN and SVGIG (reference sequence). CDR3 protein: CAWSVGTDTQYF. Written as DNA, the CDR3 is TGTGCCTGGAGTGTGGGCACAGATACGCAGTATTTT. The entire variable domain, with the rest obtained from reference TRBV30 and TRBJ2-3, is as follows: SQTIHQWPATLVQPVGSPLSLECTVEGTSNPNLYWYRQAAGRGLQLLFYSVGIGQISSEVPQNLSASRPQDRQFILSSKKLLLSDSGFYLCAWSVGTDTQYFGPGTRLTVL.

This clone appeared a single time. The chain is built from TRBV6-5 and TRBJ2-7; 7 bases map to TRBD1. The CDR3 consists of 15 residues. Looked up from germline, CDR1 is MNHEY and CDR2 is SVGAGI. Germline trimming cut 6 bases from V and 6 bases from J; bases unmatched to any gene: 14. This CDR3 reads CASSSGQLGGSEQYF. The CDR3 DNA sequence: TGTGCCAGCAGCTCGGGACAGCTAGGGGGTAGCGAGCAGTACTTC.

The CDR3: CASSARDKGLAGGTGELFF. The CDR3, as DNA: TGTGCCAGCAGCGCCAGGGACAAGGGACTAGCGGGAGGCACCGGGGAGCTGTTTTTT. This chain uses TRBV7-3 with TRBJ2-2, with 15 bases fitting TRBD2. J gave up 4 bases and V 5 bases, and 11 bases lay outside the gene matches. Germline V lookup: CDR1 SGHTA, CDR2 FQGTGA. The CDR3 consists of 19 residues.

This chain links TRBV29-1 with TRBJ2-1; 16 bases fit TRBD2. CDR1 and CDR2 (germline): SQVTM, ANQGSEA. The CDR3 is made up of 16 amino acids. Unmatched junction bases numbered 7, after V lost 5 bases and J lost 6 bases. In DNA, the CDR3 is TGCAGCGTTCTACCGGGACTAGCGGGAGGGGGCAATGAGCAGTTCTTC. This encodes CSVLPGLAGGGNEQFF.